This T cell receptor beta chain was recorded in a study of shared clonotypes between healthy human individuals. The study's findings and limits: Generally, naive subsets came out with larger estimated richness than memory subsets. In several donors, approximately 5% of naive CD4 clonotypes appeared in common.

Sequencing was at deep level. The method was immunoSEQ multiplex PCR; TCRdb's version includes in-frame clones alone and lacks a portion of them. This sample has about 1,800,000 clones, with 85% to 95% found just once. Concerning this clone itself: No antigen is known for it.

Naive CD8 cells lacked CD45RO and underwent positive selection for CCR7, leaving out terminally differentiated effector memory CD45RA+ cells. Per germline, CDR1 PRHDT and CDR2 FYEKMQ (reference sequence). Between the trimmed V and J ends, which lost 4 bases and 3 bases, there was a span of 10 bases. The CDR3 sequence is 13 residues long. The TCR sequence derives from a man between 18 and 35 years old in good health. Material: naive CD8+ T cells sorted from blood. The rearrangement uses TRBV13 and TRBJ2-7; possible D gene TRBD2, 5 bases. The CDR3 DNA is TGTGCCAGCAGCTATCCAGGACTCTACGAGCAGTACTTC. Residues: CASSYPGLYEQYF.